The 24 T cell receptor beta chains below all came from one sample that was sequenced in a study of T cell clonotyping in hematopoietic cell transplantation. Repertoires were generated with immunoSEQ multiplex PCR, while TCRdb's copy carries only in-frame clones and drops some. Of roughly 42,000 clones in the sample, approximately 94% were seen once. The source material was peripheral blood mononuclear cells. The receptors derive from a woman between 50 and 59 years old in good health. Some clones in this sample may be carry-over from other donors' samples.

This chain connects TRBV5-4 to TRBJ1-6; D is uncertain. The CDR3 runs 13 residues. Germline loops: CDR1 SGHNT, CDR2 YYREEE (reference sequence). V was shortened by 3 bases and J by 5 bases, with 6 bases between the two germline ends. CDR3 nucleotide sequence: TGTGCCAGCAGCTATGGCAATAATTCACCCCTCCACTTT. Protein product: CASSYGNNSPLHF.

The V gene is TRBV6-5, the J gene TRBJ1-3, with D hard to call. Germline V gives CDR1 MNHEY, CDR2 SVGAGI. V gave up 5 bases and J gave up 0 bases, with 8 bases separating them. This CDR3 has 14 residues. The CDR3 nucleotides are TGTGCCAGCAGTAGCGGACTCTCTGGAAACACCATATATTTT. Translating it yields CASSSGLSGNTIYF.

The chain employs TRBV19 and TRBJ1-1; D possibly corresponds to TRBD1 (5 bases). CDR3 length: 14 residues. Germline values: CDR1 LNHDA, CDR2 SQIVND (reference sequence). V lost 5 bases, J lost 0 bases, and 10 bases lay in between. The CDR3 region is CASSEQAVNTEAFF. The CDR3 DNA follows: TGTGCCAGTAGTGAACAGGCTGTGAACACTGAAGCTTTCTTT.

The rearrangement uses TRBV11-2 and TRBJ2-7; the D is unclear. The germline V gene has CDR1 SGHAT and CDR2 FQNNGV. The CDR3 extends over 15 amino acids. Trimming stripped 0 bases from V and 0 bases from J, with 9 bases between. CDR3 nucleotide sequence: TGTGCCAGCAGCTTAGATGGGGTGTCCTCCTACGAGCAGTACTTC. It is translated as CASSLDGVSSYEQYF.

Notes on this clone: A junction end diverges from the germline sequence, so it may reflect a read error. V is TRBV7-2 and J is TRBJ1-2; D possibly corresponds to TRBD1 (6 bases). CDR3 length equals 13 residues. From germline, CDR1 is SGHTA and CDR2 FQGNSA. The DNA of the CDR3 is TGTGCCAGCGGAGTCGTAGGGGACACCCTTTTCTCCTTC. Amino acid sequence: CASGVVGDTLFSF. Full variable domain (outside the CDR3, taken from reference TRBV7-2 and TRBJ1-2): GAGVSQSPSNKVTEKGKDVELRCDPISGHTALYWYRQSLGQGLEFLIYFQGNSAPDKSGLPSDRFSAERTGGSVSTLTIQRTQQEDSAVYLCASGVVGDTLFSFGSGTRLTVV.

The chain carries TRBV9 and TRBJ2-6; possible D gene TRBD2, 5 bases. V lost 7 bases and J lost 5, with 22 bases in between. Per germline, CDR1 SGDLS and CDR2 YYNGEE. The CDR3 runs to 17 residues. The CDR3 DNA sequence: TGTGCCAGCGTTCGGAGGCTCAAACAAAGTCGGGCCAACGTCCTGACTTTC. Amino acid sequence: CASVRRLKQSRANVLTF.

The sample holds one count of this clone. V is TRBV7-2 and J is TRBJ2-1; TRBD2 matches 14 bases. Germline values: CDR1 SGHTA, CDR2 FQGNSA. The length of the CDR3 is 16 residues. With V trimmed by 10 bases and J by 9 bases, 14 bases remained unmatched. The CDR3 region is CATAGTSGGLSIEQFF. DNA for the CDR3: TGTGCCACCGCCGGGACTAGCGGGGGTCTCTCCATTGAGCAGTTCTTC.

The chain carries TRBV7-9 and TRBJ2-5; D remains unclear. The CDR3 runs 11 residues. Per germline, CDR1 SEHNR and CDR2 FQNEAQ (reference sequence). The V and J ends lost 3 bases and 5 bases respectively, with 4 bases between them. In DNA, the CDR3 is TGTGCCAGCAGCTTTCGGGAGACCCAGTACTTC. It specifies CASSFRETQYF.

This clone was found once. The J gene is TRBJ2-6, the V gene TRBV5-1, with 9 bases that match TRBD1. In germline, CDR1 is SGHRS, CDR2 YFSETQ. This CDR3 is 18 amino acids long. Trimming took 3 bases from V and 2 from J; bases not matched to a gene: 9. The CDR3, as DNA: TGCGCCAGCAGCTCCTCCGGGACAGGGAAGGCTGGGGCCAACGTCCTGACTTTC. Translating gives CASSSSGTGKAGANVLTF.

This sequence joins TRBV5-1 and TRBJ2-7, with unresolved D. The germline V and J ends were trimmed by 0 bases and 2 bases, with 12 bases remaining between them. The CDR3 covers 15 residues. CDR1 and CDR2 (germline): SGHRS, YFSETQ. CDR3 DNA: TGCGCCAGCAGCTTGGATGAAGGTCTAACCTACGAGCAGTACTTC. Its translation: CASSLDEGLTYEQYF.

The chain combines TRBV2 with TRBJ1-4; the match to TRBD1 covers 10 bases. V lost 3 bases to trimming and J lost 7 bases; unmatched junction nucleotides: 2. The length of the CDR3 is 14 residues. CDR1 and CDR2 from the germline V gene are SNHLY and FYNNEI. The CDR3 sequence: CASSETGGREKLFF. CDR3 nucleotides: TGTGCCAGCAGTGAGACAGGGGGCCGTGAAAAACTGTTTTTT.

CDR3 sequence (DNA): TGTGCCAGCAGCGCGGGGGACGAGCAGTACTTC. This encodes CASSAGDEQYF. The chain joins TRBV9 to TRBJ2-7, with D perhaps matching TRBD2 (6 bases). The CDR3 extends over 11 amino acids. CDR1 SGDLS and CDR2 YYNGEE come from the germline V gene. The V gene lost 3 bases and the J gene lost 5 bases, with 6 bases spanning the gap.

CDR3 nucleotide sequence: TGTGCCAGCAGCCAAGATCAGGGAGATACGCAGTATTTT. Protein: CASSQDQGDTQYF. This sequence joins TRBV4-2 and TRBJ2-3; possible D gene TRBD1, 5 bases. Deletions cut 0 bases from V and 5 bases from J, with 6 bases between. The CDR3 loop spans 13 amino acids. Germline V gives CDR1 LGHNA, CDR2 YNFKEQ.

J is TRBJ1-4 and V is TRBV7-2, with D perhaps TRBD1 (5 bases). Per germline, CDR1 SGHTA and CDR2 FQGNSA. With 6 bases removed from V and 8 bases from J, the gap between germline ends came to 13 bases. This CDR3 region has 13 residues. CDR3 DNA sequence: TGTGCCAGCAGAAGGACACTCGGAGAAAAACTGTTTTTT. Translated: CASRRTLGEKLFF.

In DNA form, the CDR3 reads TGTGCCAGCAGTGAAAGGACAGGGGGGCATTCACCCCTCCACTTT. Protein product: CASSERTGGHSPLHF. J is TRBJ1-6 and V is TRBV25-1; TRBD1 matches at 10 bases. The germline V gene has CDR1 MGHDK and CDR2 SYGVNS. The trim removed 2 bases at V and 8 bases at J, leaving 3 bases unmatched. This CDR3 spans 15 amino acids.

The V gene is TRBV10-3, the J gene TRBJ1-2; the D gene is possibly TRBD1 (6 bases). The CDR3 runs 14 residues. Germline V gene lookup returns CDR1 ENHRY and CDR2 SYGVKD. V was cut by 4 bases and J by 4 bases, with 13 bases left in between. CDR3 loop: CAISVFQGTYGYTF. The CDR3 DNA reads TGTGCCATCAGTGTCTTCCAGGGGACCTATGGCTACACCTTC.

The V call is TRBV28, the J call TRBJ2-7; 7 bases fit TRBD2. In germline, CDR1 is MDHEN, CDR2 SYDVKM. The CDR3 length is 15 residues. Trimming removed 3 bases from V and 1 base from J; junction bases left unmatched: 6. The CDR3 here is CASSFGGTESYEQYF. The CDR3 DNA follows: TGTGCCAGCAGTTTCGGGGGGACGGAGTCCTACGAGCAGTACTTC.

V usage is TRBV25-1 and J usage is TRBJ2-7, with D hard to call. Trimming left V 3 bases short and J 2 bases short, with 8 bases between. Germline values: CDR1 MGHDK, CDR2 SYGVNS. The CDR3 is made up of 13 amino acids. The CDR3 DNA sequence: TGTGCCAGCAGTGAGCACAGCGCCTACGAGCAGTACTTC. This encodes CASSEHSAYEQYF.

The sample holds one count of this clone. The rearrangement joins TRBV5-6 to TRBJ1-6; 9 bases align to TRBD1. The J segment lost 10 bases and the V segment lost 2 bases, leaving 7 bases of the junction unmatched. Looked up from germline, CDR1 is SGHDT and CDR2 is YYEEEE. The CDR3 is 15 amino acids. The CDR3 nucleotides are TGTGCCAGCAGCTTAATCACAGGGGGCCTCTCACCCCTCCACTTT. It specifies CASSLITGGLSPLHF.

This sequence joins TRBV5-1 and TRBJ2-1; D remains ambiguous. This CDR3 region has 11 residues. Trimming removed 5 bases from V and 3 bases from J, with 3 bases in between. Germline CDR1 is SGHRS and CDR2 is YFSETQ. The DNA for the CDR3 is TGCGCCAGCAGTCTCTACAATGAGCAGTTCTTC. This gives the protein CASSLYNEQFF.

This clone was recorded only once. The chain combines TRBV27 with TRBJ2-3; D remains unclear. Trimming took off 5 bases at V and 4 bases at J, with 13 bases between the two ends. Looked up from germline, CDR1 is MNHEY and CDR2 is SMNVEV (reference sequence). The CDR3 totals 14 residues. CDR3 coding DNA: TGTGCCAGCAGTCCCCGAGACTTGGCAGATACGCAGTATTTT. It codes for CASSPRDLADTQYF.

The rearrangement links TRBV6-5 to TRBJ2-3; D may be TRBD2 (6 bases). Germline CDR1 reads MNHEY; CDR2 reads SVGAGI. V lost 3 bases and J 2 bases, leaving 12 bases between the germline ends. The CDR3 loop spans 15 amino acids. DNA for the CDR3: TGTGCCAGCAGTTATATAGGAGGGGTCACAGATACGCAGTATTTT. Translating it yields CASSYIGGVTDTQYF.

The J gene is TRBJ2-3, the V gene TRBV2; perhaps TRBD2 as D (6 bases). V was clipped by 5 bases and J by 1 base, with 10 bases between them. CDR3 length: 14 residues. Per germline, CDR1 SNHLY and CDR2 FYNNEI. The CDR3 protein is CASSPGSGTDTQYF. For the CDR3, the DNA is TGTGCCAGCAGTCCCGGGAGCGGCACAGATACGCAGTATTTT.

This chain joins TRBV6-5 and TRBJ1-1, with 7 bases lining up with TRBD1. The CDR3 contains 14 residues. The V gene's germline CDR1 is MNHEY and CDR2 SVGAGI. The V segment lost 6 bases and the J segment 3 bases; nucleotides outside the gene matches: 7. The CDR3 reads CASSDDRAYTEAFF. In DNA, the CDR3 is TGTGCCAGCAGCGACGACAGGGCTTACACTGAAGCTTTCTTT.